This T cell receptor (beta chain) was sequenced in a study of blood T cell repertoires in COVID-19. Turning to the study itself: Acute and convalescent COVID-19 specimens originated in the United States, Italy and Spain.

The CDR3 spans 14 residues. The J segment lost 3 bases and the V segment lost 5 bases, leaving 5 bases of the junction unmatched. Germline CDR1 reads SGHTA; CDR2 reads FQGTGA. Clones were sequenced by immunoSEQ multiplex PCR, and TCRdb holds only the in-frame ones, with some missing. Of 300,000 to 350,000 clones in the sample, around nine tenths were seen once. It was within 2 weeks before study entry that exposed participants met a COVID-19 case. The J gene is TRBJ2-7, the V gene TRBV7-3, with 9 positions matching TRBD1. Input material: PBMCs or T cells enriched from blood (not recorded which). The receptor was isolated from a woman younger than 45 who had been exposed to COVID-19. For the CDR3, the DNA is TGTGCCAGCAGCCACCAGACAGGGGGCTACGAGCAGTACTTC. Amino acids: CASSHQTGGYEQYF.